Shown below are 32 T cell receptor beta chains from a single sample sequenced in a study of T cell changes during pregnancy in multiple sclerosis. The method was immunoSEQ multiplex PCR; TCRdb's version includes in-frame clones alone and lacks a portion of them. The sample records about 70,000 clones, over 80% being singletons. The source was peripheral blood, collected before pregnancy. The receptor set was obtained from a female donor with multiple sclerosis, enrolled in a pregnancy study.

This chain uses TRBV7-9 with TRBJ2-3; 10 bases agree with TRBD2. V lost 5 bases to trimming and J lost 3 bases; unmatched junction nucleotides: 5. The CDR3 length is 15 residues. Looked up from germline, CDR1 is SEHNR and CDR2 is FQNEAQ (reference sequence). The CDR3 DNA reads as TGTGCCAGCAGCGACAGCGGGAGGGCAACAGATACGCAGTATTTT. It encodes CASSDSGRATDTQYF.

The DNA for the CDR3 is TGTGCCAGCAGCCAGCTAGCGCAAGAGACCCAGTACTTC. Amino acid sequence: CASSQLAQETQYF. The chain joins TRBV14 to TRBJ2-5, with D maybe TRBD2 (6 bases). Looked up from germline, CDR1 is SGHDN and CDR2 is FVKESK. Trimming removed 3 bases at V and 2 bases at J, with 7 bases between. The CDR3 covers 13 residues.

V gene TRBV27 combines with J gene TRBJ2-2; unclear D gene. Germline lookup yields CDR1 MNHEY and CDR2 SMNVEV (reference sequence). The CDR3 consists of 10 residues. The V gene lost 11 bases and the J gene lost 4 bases, with 5 bases spanning the gap. The CDR3 region is CASGTGELFF. CDR3 bases: TGTGCCTCGGGCACCGGGGAGCTGTTTTTT.

The chain is built from TRBV6-1 and TRBJ2-1; tentative D call: TRBD1 (6 bases). The CDR3 runs 15 residues. Germline V gives CDR1 MNHNS, CDR2 SASEGT. Trimming pared 2 bases from V and 5 bases from J, leaving 13 bases between. The CDR3, as DNA: TGTGCCAGCAGTGAAAGAGCAGGGGTGCACAATGAGCAGTTCTTC. Protein sequence: CASSERAGVHNEQFF.

J is TRBJ2-5 and V is TRBV21-1; the D call TRBD2 from the table was never checked on the DNA. TRBV21-1 is recorded as a pseudogene. This CDR3 has 18 residues. CDR3 loop: CASSKALGTSGEQETQYF. As DNA, the CDR3 is TGTGCCAGCAGCAAAGCATTAGGGACTAGCGGGGAGCAAGAGACCCAGTACTTC.

The V gene is TRBV9, the J gene TRBJ2-1, with 7 bases identical to TRBD2. Germline lookup yields CDR1 SGDLS and CDR2 YYNGEE. V shed 0 bases, J shed 6 bases, and the junction held 6 bases outside the gene matches. The CDR3 sequence is 15 residues long. CDR3 nucleotide sequence: TGTGCCAGCAGCGTAGCCCTTGGGAGGGGCAATGAGCAGTTCTTC. Encoded protein: CASSVALGRGNEQFF.

The chain links TRBV7-2 to TRBJ2-1, with D perhaps matching TRBD2 (9 bases). The CDR3 has 16 amino acids. In germline, CDR1 is SGHTA, CDR2 FQGNSA. Between the trimmed V and J ends, which lost 5 bases and 5 bases, there was a span of 19 bases. The CDR3 bases are TGTGCCAGCAGCCCCAGGGGGCTAGCGGGACACAATGAGCAGTTCTTC. Protein product: CASSPRGLAGHNEQFF.

The gene calls are TRBV30 and TRBJ2-1; possible D gene TRBD2, 6 bases. From germline, CDR1 is GTSNPN and CDR2 SVGIG (reference sequence). There are 14 residues in the CDR3. Trimming shortened V by 1 base and J by 5 bases, and 12 bases separated the two germline ends. CDR3 sequence (DNA): TGTGCCTGGAGTGGATGGGTAGCGGACAATGAGCAGTTCTTC. Translated: CAWSGWVADNEQFF.

The chain links TRBV7-6 to TRBJ1-1, with 7 positions matching TRBD1. The CDR3 has 13 residues. Trimming at V came to 4 bases and at J to 5 bases, leaving 4 bases not matched to a gene. Germline V gives CDR1 SGHVS, CDR2 FNYEAQ. CDR3 sequence: CASSSGQRTEAFF. CDR3 coding DNA: TGTGCCAGCAGCTCGGGACAGAGGACTGAAGCTTTCTTT.

The chain has TRBV7-2 and TRBJ2-1; 7 bases line up with TRBD2. There are 14 residues in the CDR3. J lost 5 bases, V lost 5 bases, and 6 bases had no gene match. CDR1 SGHTA and CDR2 FQGNSA come from the germline V gene. CDR3 protein: CASSPSGVNNEQFF. CDR3 nucleotide sequence: TGTGCCAGCAGCCCCAGCGGGGTAAACAATGAGCAGTTCTTC.

This rearrangement joins TRBV30 to TRBJ2-7; TRBD2 matches at 11 bases. The V gene end was trimmed by 4 bases and the J gene end by 0 bases; junction bases not matched to a gene: 17. Per germline, CDR1 GTSNPN and CDR2 SVGIG (reference sequence). This CDR3 comprises 19 residues. The CDR3 sequence is CAWTTIAGTSGTGSYEQYF. The CDR3 DNA is TGTGCCTGGACCACTATTGCCGGGACTAGCGGAACCGGCTCCTACGAGCAGTACTTC.

This chain uses TRBV9 with TRBJ1-2; the D gene is possibly TRBD1 (6 bases). CDR1 SGDLS and CDR2 YYNGEE come from the germline V gene. This CDR3 is built from 14 residues. The V end lost 6 bases, the J end lost 4 bases, and 16 bases lay between the germline ends. This CDR3 reads CASTGDQGSYGYTF. The CDR3 DNA follows: TGTGCCAGCACCGGTGACCAGGGGTCCTATGGCTACACCTTC.

The J gene is TRBJ2-5, the V gene TRBV19, with a tentative D call TRBD1 (7 bases). Germline V lookup: CDR1 LNHDA, CDR2 SQIVND (reference sequence). Trimming took 10 bases from V and 4 from J, leaving 16 bases between them. There are 13 residues in the CDR3. The DNA for the CDR3 is TGTGCCACACAGCAGGGGGGCGGAGAGACCCAGTACTTC. Protein: CATQQGGGETQYF.

The chain is built from TRBV7-9 and TRBJ1-2; TRBD1 matches 7 bases. In germline, CDR1 is SEHNR, CDR2 FQNEAQ (reference sequence). Unmatched junction bases numbered 8, after V lost 4 bases and J lost 9 bases. The CDR3 has 13 residues. In DNA form, the CDR3 reads TGTGCCAGCAGCTCTTCCGGGACAGCTAGCTACACCTTC. Its protein product is CASSSSGTASYTF.

The CDR3 sequence: CASSSASASSYNEQFF. The CDR3 nucleotides read TGTGCCAGCAGTTCTGCTAGCGCAAGCTCCTACAATGAGCAGTTCTTC. J is TRBJ2-1 and V is TRBV27, with a tentative D call TRBD2 (6 bases). Trimming removed 4 bases at V and 0 bases at J, with 13 bases between. CDR1 is MNHEY and CDR2 is SMNVEV in the germline V gene (reference sequence). The length of the CDR3 is 16 residues.

CDR3 in amino acids: CASSQDLASGTSDNEQFF. In DNA, the CDR3 is TGTGCCAGCAGCCAAGATTTGGCTAGCGGGACTTCTGACAATGAGCAGTTCTTC. The chain uses TRBV14 and TRBJ2-1, with TRBD2 identical over 9 bases. Germline V gives CDR1 SGHDN, CDR2 FVKESK. The CDR3 has 18 residues. V trimming: 0 bases; J trimming: 5 bases; junction bases outside the gene matches: 11.

The rearrangement links TRBV4-2 to TRBJ2-3; a possible D gene is TRBD2 (7 bases). CDR3 length equals 18 residues. Per germline, CDR1 LGHNA and CDR2 YNFKEQ. V lost 0 bases and J 4 bases, leaving 20 bases between the germline ends. CDR3 in DNA: TGTGCCAGCAGCCAAGATAGGGGGGGTAGTTTACGCGCAGATACGCAGTATTTT. Translating gives CASSQDRGGSLRADTQYF.

This clone has just one count. The chain has TRBV7-3 and TRBJ2-5; 8 bases are shared with TRBD2. This CDR3 is 16 amino acids long. Germline CDR1 reads SGHTA; CDR2 reads FQGTGA. The ends lost 2 bases at V and 1 base at J; junction bases unmatched: 6. The CDR3 here is CASSLSGGAVQETQYF. As DNA, the CDR3 is TGTGCCAGCAGCTTATCGGGGGGGGCGGTCCAAGAGACCCAGTACTTC.

The rearrangement uses TRBV4-2 and TRBJ1-1, with D unclear. V lost 4 bases and J 7 bases, leaving 16 bases between the germline ends. Germline assignment: CDR1 LGHNA and CDR2 YNFKEQ. The CDR3 is 14 amino acids. The DNA of the CDR3 is TGTGCCAGCAGCCCCGGAGGTCCCGTGAGTGAAGCTTTCTTT. The encoded protein is CASSPGGPVSEAFF.

This clone was recorded a few times. V is TRBV4-3 and J is TRBJ1-1, with D hard to call. V lost 4 bases to trimming and J lost 4 bases, with 10 bases between them. Germline V gene sequence: CDR1 LGHNA, CDR2 YSLEER. There are 13 residues in the CDR3. The CDR3 sequence is CASSLVPSTEAFF. As DNA, the CDR3 is TGCGCCAGCAGCCTCGTCCCGAGCACTGAAGCTTTCTTT.

The J gene is TRBJ1-2, the V gene TRBV19; 12 nucleotides align to TRBD1. The germline V gene has CDR1 LNHDA and CDR2 SQIVND (reference sequence). With 5 bases clipped from V and 4 bases from J, the junction kept 17 bases outside the gene matches. The CDR3 has 19 residues. As DNA, the CDR3 is TGTGCCAGTAGTCCTGACCACCCGGGACAGGGGGCGGGAGGCTATGGCTACACCTTC. Encoded protein: CASSPDHPGQGAGGYGYTF.

This clone was found once. The V and J genes are TRBV27 and TRBJ2-7, with 7 bases that match TRBD2. This CDR3 comprises 13 residues. Trimming at V came to 10 bases and at J to 5 bases, leaving 11 bases not matched to a gene. Germline CDR1 and CDR2: MNHEY and SMNVEV (reference sequence). CDR3 amino acids: CATSIVLADEQYF. CDR3 coding DNA: TGTGCCACCTCCATTGTCCTAGCGGACGAGCAGTACTTC.

This chain uses TRBV30 with TRBJ2-7; maybe TRBD2 (6 bases). V was clipped by 4 bases and J by 2 bases, with 12 bases between them. CDR1 is GTSNPN and CDR2 is SVGIG in the germline V gene (reference sequence). The CDR3 consists of 13 residues. CDR3 in DNA: TGTGCCTGGACGCGTAGCGGCCCCTACGAGCAGTACTTC. This codes for CAWTRSGPYEQYF.

The V gene is TRBV27, the J gene TRBJ2-7; 8 bases are shared with TRBD2. The J segment lost 2 bases and the V segment lost 4 bases, leaving 7 bases of the junction unmatched. The CDR3 runs to 15 residues. Germline V gene lookup returns CDR1 MNHEY and CDR2 SMNVEV (reference sequence). DNA for the CDR3: TGTGCCAGCAGTTCGACGGGAGGGCCTCCCTACGAGCAGTACTTC. It encodes CASSSTGGPPYEQYF.

The gene calls are TRBV19 and TRBJ1-3; 7 bases line up with TRBD1. The V gene's germline CDR1 is LNHDA and CDR2 SQIVND (reference sequence). The CDR3 runs 17 residues. J lost 4 bases, V lost 2 bases, and 11 bases had no gene match. CDR3 sequence (DNA): TGTGCCAGTAGTATACTCCTTCCGGGACAGACAGGAAACACCATATATTTT. Translating it yields CASSILLPGQTGNTIYF.

The chain has TRBV7-2 and TRBJ2-7, with TRBD2 matching over 8 bases. This CDR3 is 15 amino acids long. The trim removed 8 bases at V and 3 bases at J, leaving 12 bases unmatched. Germline CDR1 SGHTA, CDR2 FQGNSA. In nucleotides, the CDR3 is TGTGCCAGCGTCCCTCGAGGTAGCGGGAACTACGAGCAGTACTTC. Translation: CASVPRGSGNYEQYF.

The V gene is TRBV19, the J gene TRBJ2-7; perhaps TRBD1 as D (6 bases). The V and J ends lost 6 bases and 7 bases respectively, with 16 bases between them. Germline loops: CDR1 LNHDA, CDR2 SQIVND (reference sequence). CDR3 length equals 13 residues. CDR3 nucleotide sequence: TGTGCCAGTAGCCCCACAGGGTTCTTAGAGCAGTACTTC. This codes for CASSPTGFLEQYF.

The chain is built from TRBV7-8 and TRBJ2-7, with 10 bases lining up with TRBD2. Germline V gene data show CDR1 as SGHVS and CDR2 as FQNEAQ. With 2 bases clipped from V and 3 bases from J, the junction kept 10 bases outside the gene matches. This CDR3 contains 17 residues. In nucleotides, the CDR3 is TGTGCCAGCAGCTTAATGGAAGTAGCGGGAGGCCACTACGAGCAGTACTTC. Its translation is CASSLMEVAGGHYEQYF.

The genes are TRBV15 and TRBJ2-7; 9 nucleotides line up with TRBD1. Germline CDR1 LNHNV, CDR2 YYDKDF (reference sequence). The CDR3 runs to 13 residues. J gave up 6 bases and V 3 bases, and 3 bases lay outside the gene matches. For the CDR3, the DNA is TGTGCCACCAGCAGGGACAGGGGAGGCGAGCAGTACTTC. Translation gives CATSRDRGGEQYF.

The genes are TRBV18 and TRBJ2-1; TRBD2 matches at 14 bases. With 5 bases clipped from V and 7 bases from J, the junction kept 25 bases outside the gene matches. CDR3 length: 22 residues. Looked up from germline, CDR1 is KGHSH and CDR2 is LQKENI. CDR3 amino acids: CASSKRRTGGRLAGGSDNEQFF. The CDR3 bases are TGTGCCAGCTCAAAGAGAAGAACAGGGGGTCGACTAGCGGGAGGGAGTGATAATGAGCAGTTCTTC.

The chain carries TRBV27 and TRBJ1-2; TRBD1 matches 7 bases. CDR3 size: 13 residues. V lost 6 bases, J lost 8 bases, and 9 bases stayed unmatched. CDR1 is MNHEY, CDR2 SMNVEV, per germline (reference sequence). CDR3 amino acids: CASRLTGAGGYTF. The DNA for the CDR3 is TGTGCCAGCAGACTTACAGGGGCGGGAGGCTACACCTTC.

Only one count was recorded for this clone. The V call is TRBV15, the J call TRBJ1-2; D is unresolved. The germline gives CDR1 LNHNV, CDR2 YYDKDF (reference sequence). Between the trimmed V and J ends, which lost 1 base and 12 bases, there was a span of 12 bases. This CDR3 contains 12 residues. The CDR3 nucleotides are TGTGCCACCAGCAGAGGGGCCGGGGAACACACCTTC. It translates to CATSRGAGEHTF. Based on the CDR3 plus reference TRBV15 and TRBJ1-2, the full variable domain is DAMVIQNPRYQVTQFGKPVTLSCSQTLNHNVMYWYQQKSSQAPKLLFHYYDKDFNNEADTPDNFQSRRPNTSFCFLDIRSPGLGDTAMYLCATSRGAGEHTFGSGTRLTVV.